This is a list of T cell receptor beta chains from one sample in a study of T cells after yellow fever vaccination. One entry per CDR3 protein results from TCRdb running MiXCR on the 5' RACE reads. The sample records around 230,000 distinct CDR3 sequences, roughly 6.8% being singletons. Here the sequenced sample was CD4+ T cells sorted from PBMCs, taken on the day of the yellow fever booster vaccination. The origin of the receptors is a man aged 25-40 years who received the YFV17D yellow fever vaccine. Both conserved end residues are part of each CDR3. D genes are given only for firm matches. Size tells how often a clone was seen (once, few, many) or the class of an expanded clone, and some rows leave it out.

.	TRBD1	TRBJ1-5	TRBV6-2/TRBV6-3	TGTGCCAGCAGTTACTCCCTACCCGGGACAGGGGGCCCAAGCAATCAGCCCCAGCATTTT	CASSYSLPGTGGPSNQPQHF
.	.	TRBJ2-1	TRBV30	TGTGCCTGGAGTTGGGGGGTGAGCGGGCAACCTTTCTTC	CAWSWGVSGQPFF
few	TRBD2	TRBJ2-7	TRBV4-3	TGCGCCAGCAGCCAAGCTGGGGGAGGGACGTACGAGCAGTACTTC	CASSQAGGGTYEQYF
.	TRBD2	TRBJ2-5	TRBV20-1	TGCAGTGCCGGAGCGGGAGGGGTTATAGAGACCCAGTACTTC	CSAGAGGVIETQYF
few	.	TRBJ1-2	TRBV12-3/TRBV12-4	TGTGCCAGCAACATTGGGACAACCCCTCGAAACTATGGCTACACCTTC	CASNIGTTPRNYGYTF
many	.	TRBJ1-6	TRBV12-3/TRBV12-4	TGTGCCAGCAGCCTAGGGGGGGGCTACCACTTT	CASSLGGGYHF
many	.	TRBJ2-1	TRBV24-1	TGTGCCACCAGTGATTTAGGTAGCACAGCGTACAATGAGCAGTTCTTC	CATSDLGSTAYNEQFF
many	.	TRBJ2-3	TRBV20-1	TGCAGTGCTAGAGTCAAAGATACGCAGTATTTT	CSARVKDTQYF
many	.	TRBJ1-1	TRBV5-5	TGTGCCAGCAGCTTGGTGACCGTGAACACTGAAGCTTTCTTT	CASSLVTVNTEAFF
.	TRBD2	TRBJ2-3	TRBV3-1	TGTGCCAGCAGCCAAGATCATCTAGCGGGAGGGGGATCGACGCAGTATTTT	CASSQDHLAGGGSTQYF
many	TRBD1	TRBJ1-1	TRBV7-2	TGTGCCAGCAGCCTGACAGGGACGGACACTGAAGCTTTCTTT	CASSLTGTDTEAFF
many	.	TRBJ2-3	TRBV20-1	TGCAGTGCCACAACCTCGGCGGTCCGGGGTTTTGCAGATACGCAGTATTTT	CSATTSAVRGFADTQYF
.	.	TRBJ1-2	TRBV30	TGTGCCTCGCCCTTTGCAGGGGCGGGTAACTATGGCTACACCTTC	CASPFAGAGNYGYTF
.	.	TRBJ2-1	TRBV12-3/TRBV12-4	TGTGCCAGCAGTCGCAAGGCCTACAATGAGCAGTTCTTC	CASSRKAYNEQFF
.	TRBD2	TRBJ2-7	TRBV7-9	TGTGCCTTAACTAGCGGGGGCTTCTCCTACGAGCAGTACTTC	CALTSGGFSYEQYF
.	.	TRBJ2-7	TRBV24-1	TGTGCCACCAGTGACCCGACTGGTCCCTACGAGCAGTACTTC	CATSDPTGPYEQYF
.	.	TRBJ2-2	TRBV7-3	TGTGCCAGCAGCCCCCGAGCTCGGGACGACCAAGGCGGGAAGGCCGGGGAGCTGTTTTTT	CASSPRARDDQGGKAGELFF
many	.	TRBJ1-1	TRBV29-1	TGCAGCGTCCGCTGGGCCTCCACCGGAGTAGACACTGAAGCTTTCTTT	CSVRWASTGVDTEAFF
few	TRBD2	TRBJ2-3	TRBV5-4	TGTGCCAGCAGCATTAGCGGGAGCAGCACAGATACGCAGTATTTT	CASSISGSSTDTQYF